This T cell receptor (beta chain) was sequenced during a study of long-term antiretroviral therapy in people with HIV. The J segment lost 2 bases and the V segment lost 5 bases, leaving 18 bases of the junction unmatched. CDR1 is SEHNR, CDR2 FQNEAQ, per germline (reference sequence). The CDR3 runs 19 residues. Every specimen provided roughly 1-10 million cryopreserved PBMC before DNA extraction took place. The assay used was immunoSEQ (version v3.0), run at survey level. The repertoire was sequenced with immunoSEQ multiplex PCR; TCRdb's copy has only in-frame clones and lacks some. This sample has around 36,000 clones, with under 85% found just once.

The sequenced sample was unsorted PBMCs, obtained 3 years after starting antiretroviral therapy. The origin of this receptor is a man in his forties or fifties with HIV. The chain employs TRBV7-9 and TRBJ2-3, with 8 bases matching TRBD2. The CDR3 sequence is CASSQTVAGITPDTDTQYF. The CDR3 nucleotides read TGTGCCAGCAGCCAGACGGTAGCGGGAATAACCCCCGACACAGATACGCAGTATTTT.